This T cell receptor beta chain was recorded in a study of cytomegalovirus exposure and HLA in healthy donors. Study-level findings and limits: Some highly shared sequence variants likely arose as a pipeline artifact. Later, an analysis found that common viral pathogens appeared to be linked with several of the most significant clusters.

This clone showed up just a few times. Its cognate antigen is unknown. Primers included in the PCR were 60 Vbeta and 13 Jbeta primers. Only in-frame clones appear in the TCRdb table, and some are missing; sequencing was by immunoSEQ multiplex PCR. The table shows about 130,000 clones, with more than 60% occurring only once. Germline loops: CDR1 SGHTA, CDR2 FQGNSA. V lost 2 bases, J lost 3 bases, and 4 bases stayed unmatched. The CDR3 spans 15 residues. This sequence originates from a woman in her 40s in good health and CMV-seronegative. Input material: PBMCs. The V call is TRBV7-2, the J call TRBJ2-7; 10 positions match TRBD2. The CDR3 DNA sequence: TGTGCCAGCAGCTTAACGTCTAGCGGGAGCTACGAGCAGTACTTC. As protein: CASSLTSSGSYEQYF.